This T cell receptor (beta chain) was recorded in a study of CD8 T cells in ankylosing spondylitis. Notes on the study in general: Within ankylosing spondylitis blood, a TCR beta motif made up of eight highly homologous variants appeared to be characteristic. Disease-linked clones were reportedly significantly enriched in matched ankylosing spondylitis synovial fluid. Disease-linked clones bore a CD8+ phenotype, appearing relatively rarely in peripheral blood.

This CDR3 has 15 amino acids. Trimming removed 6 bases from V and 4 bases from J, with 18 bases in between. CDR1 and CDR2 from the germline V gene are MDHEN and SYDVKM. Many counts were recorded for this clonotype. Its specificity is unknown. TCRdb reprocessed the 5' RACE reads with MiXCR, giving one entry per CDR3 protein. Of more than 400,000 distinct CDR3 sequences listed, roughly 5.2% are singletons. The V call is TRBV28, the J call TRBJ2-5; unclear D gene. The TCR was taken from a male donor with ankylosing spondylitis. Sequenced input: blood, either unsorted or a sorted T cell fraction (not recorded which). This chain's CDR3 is CASSPTHDRLETQYF. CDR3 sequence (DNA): TGTGCCAGCAGCCCCACGCACGATCGGTTAGAGACCCAGTACTTC.